This T cell receptor (beta chain) was obtained from a study of CD8+ T cells in alopecia areata. V shed 4 bases and J 0 bases; nucleotides not matched to a gene: 4. Germline values: CDR1 SGHTA, CDR2 FQGNSA. The CDR3 is 15 residues long. The treatment was: oral pan-JAK inhibitor, 5-10 mg twice daily. Reverse transcription of extracted RNA yielded cDNA, which provided the sequencing template. Sequencing used immunoSEQ multiplex PCR; TCRdb keeps in-frame clones, though not all of them. Among approximately 210,000 clones listed, less than 65% were seen once. This specimen was CD4+ T cells sorted from blood, taken at week 24, from a patient treated with tofacitinib. The sequence was obtained from a human donor with alopecia areata. The chain recombines TRBV7-2 with TRBJ1-2; 8 nucleotides line up with TRBD1. The CDR3 protein is CASSYPGGSNYGYTF. The CDR3 DNA sequence: TGTGCCAGCAGCTACCCAGGGGGCTCTAACTATGGCTACACCTTC.